These 13 T cell receptor beta chains came from one sample sequenced in a study of cytomegalovirus exposure and HLA in healthy donors. PCR primers comprised 60 Vbeta and 13 Jbeta primers. The method was immunoSEQ multiplex PCR; TCRdb's version includes in-frame clones alone and lacks a portion of them. Of over 250,000 clones listed, about 66% were seen once; the top ten hold approximately 2.5%. Sequences were obtained from PBMCs. These receptors all stem from a female donor in good health and CMV-seronegative.

V is TRBV7-8 and J is TRBJ2-6, with TRBD2 identical over 7 bases. The CDR3 sequence is 16 residues long. Trimming removed 3 bases from V and 2 bases from J; junction bases left unmatched: 4. CDR1 SGHVS and CDR2 FQNEAQ come from the germline V gene. This chain's CDR3 is CASSLAGGAGANVLTF. In DNA, the CDR3 is TGTGCCAGCAGCTTGGCTGGGGGGGCTGGGGCCAACGTCCTGACTTTC.

In its sample, this clone was seen a few times. The genes are TRBV7-9 and TRBJ1-3, with D unresolved. With 5 bases removed from V and 1 base from J, the gap between germline ends came to 3 bases. The length of the CDR3 is 12 residues. The germline V gene encodes CDR1 SEHNR and CDR2 FQNEAQ (reference sequence). The CDR3 here is CASSQSGNTIYF. The DNA for the CDR3 is TGTGCCAGCAGCCAGTCTGGAAACACCATATATTTT.

The CDR3 DNA reads as TGTGCCAGCAGCCCCCGGACAGGGGGTCTCGAGCAGTACTTC. This translates into CASSPRTGGLEQYF. The chain is built from TRBV11-2 and TRBJ2-7, with 10 bases fitting TRBD1. Trimming removed 5 bases from V and 6 bases from J; junction bases left unmatched: 7. The germline V gene has CDR1 SGHAT and CDR2 FQNNGV. CDR3 length: 14 amino acids.

The rearrangement uses TRBV7-9 and TRBJ1-2; TRBD1 aligns across 9 bases. V gave up 1 base and J gave up 5 bases; unmatched junction bases: 11. CDR3 length: 17 residues. Germline loops: CDR1 SEHNR, CDR2 FQNEAQ (reference sequence). CDR3: CASSLEATGTGYYGYTF. The CDR3 DNA sequence: TGTGCCAGCAGCTTAGAGGCTACCGGGACAGGGTATTATGGCTACACCTTC.

The chain has TRBV12-5 and TRBJ2-3, with a possible D match to TRBD2 (6 bases). Germline CDR1 reads LGHNT; CDR2 reads FRNRAP. The CDR3 is 15 amino acids. With 5 bases removed from V and 10 bases from J, the gap between germline ends came to 22 bases. The CDR3 DNA reads as TGTGCTAGTGGTCCGAGTCAGGGAGGAGCGGTAGCGCAGTATTTT. Translated, it gives CASGPSQGGAVAQYF.

The chain joins TRBV7-9 to TRBJ2-3, with D possibly being TRBD2 (5 bases). Germline loops: CDR1 SEHNR, CDR2 FQNEAQ (reference sequence). This CDR3 is 17 amino acids long. V was cut by 4 bases and J by 2 bases, with 19 bases left in between. The CDR3 DNA is TGTGCCAGCAGCTCCCCACGGGTCCTCCTAGCCACAGATACGCAGTATTTT. This codes for CASSSPRVLLATDTQYF.

DNA for the CDR3: TGTGCCAGCACCCCCGCCGGGACAGGGGTATTAGAGCAGTACTTC. Translated, it gives CASTPAGTGVLEQYF. The chain carries TRBV7-9 and TRBJ2-7; 10 bases map to TRBD1. The CDR3 runs 15 residues. CDR1 and CDR2 from the germline V gene are SEHNR and FQNEAQ (reference sequence). The ends lost 7 bases at V and 7 bases at J; junction bases unmatched: 13.

This chain uses TRBV6-1 with TRBJ1-1; TRBD1 is a possible D gene (5 bases). The length of the CDR3 is 13 residues. V was pared by 8 bases and J by 0 bases, with 10 bases between. The germline V gene has CDR1 MNHNS and CDR2 SASEGT. CDR3 nucleotide sequence: TGTGCCAGCGGAACAGGAATGAACACTGAAGCTTTCTTT. Its translation is CASGTGMNTEAFF.

A single count supports this clone. This rearrangement joins TRBV25-1 to TRBJ2-1; 7 nucleotides line up with TRBD1. Germline V gives CDR1 MGHDK, CDR2 SYGVNS. V gave up 8 bases and J gave up 4 bases; unmatched junction bases: 2. The length of the CDR3 is 12 residues. The CDR3, as DNA: TGTGCCAGCGCGACAGGGTACAATGAGCAGTTCTTC. Translation gives CASATGYNEQFF.

The V and J genes are TRBV30 and TRBJ2-6; TRBD2 matches at 9 bases. The CDR3 is 18 amino acids. With 4 bases clipped from V and 0 bases from J, the junction kept 10 bases outside the gene matches. Germline V gives CDR1 GTSNPN, CDR2 SVGIG (reference sequence). For the CDR3, the DNA is TGTGCCTGGATAGCGGGGGACAGTCTCCTCTCTGGGGCCAACGTCCTGACTTTC. Encoded protein: CAWIAGDSLLSGANVLTF.

This chain uses TRBV27 with TRBJ2-5; D gene uncertain. Matching the DNA end better, TRBJ2-7 makes the J call doubtful. Germline V CDR1 and CDR2: MNHEY, SMNVEV (reference sequence). The CDR3 sequence is 11 residues long. The DNA for the CDR3 is TGTGCCAGCTACTCCTCCTACGAGCAGTACTTC. Translated: CASYSSYEQYF.

This clone was seen more than once but under ten times. V usage is TRBV5-1 and J usage is TRBJ2-5; D remains ambiguous. The closer fit of TRBJ2-7 to the DNA end suggests the J call may be wrong. The CDR3 is made up of 14 amino acids. From germline, CDR1 is SGHRS and CDR2 YFSETQ. DNA for the CDR3: TGCGCCAGCAGGAGGCCTGAAACGGGTTACGAGCAGTACTTC. This codes for CASRRPETGYEQYF.

This chain links TRBV10-1 with TRBJ1-2; 7 positions agree with TRBD1. The CDR3 extends over 14 amino acids. The germline CDR1 and CDR2 sequences are WNHNN and SYGVQD (reference sequence). The trim removed 4 bases at V and 4 bases at J, leaving 6 bases unmatched. The CDR3 reads CASSAHRGSYGYTF. The DNA for the CDR3 is TGCGCCAGCAGTGCCCACAGGGGTAGCTATGGCTACACCTTC.